This paragraph reports one TCR beta chain. These data belong to a study of graft-versus-host responses after intestinal transplantation. About the research overall: Every transplant recipient was induced with anti-thymocyte globulin, then maintained on tacrolimus and steroids for about 3 years.

With 5 bases clipped from V and 7 bases from J, the junction kept 9 bases outside the gene matches. This CDR3 spans 14 amino acids. Germline CDR1 LNHDA, CDR2 SQIVND (reference sequence). The protocol was immunoSEQ multiplex PCR, while the TCRdb copy is restricted to in-frame clones and leaves out a portion. The repertoire holds about 80,000 clones, 92% seen once, with 0.55% to 0.75% in the top ten. The material sequenced was PBMCs, taken 98 days after intestinal transplantation. The receptor's source is a human patient who received an intestinal transplant, so some T cells may come from the graft donor. V usage is TRBV19 and J usage is TRBJ2-7; 9 positions agree with TRBD2. The CDR3 bases are TGTGCCAGTAGTGAGGTAGCGGGAGAGTATGAGCAGTACTTC. Translation: CASSEVAGEYEQYF.